This T cell receptor beta chain was recovered during a study of Ad26.COV2.S vaccination and SARS-CoV-2 variants. Germline CDR1 is KGHSH and CDR2 is LQKENI. The CDR3 totals 16 residues. V dropped 3 bases and J dropped 3; count of bases not matched to a gene: 7. Treatment of the sample: 15 to 20 received Ad26.COV2.S at low or high dose, single or two shots; about 5 received placebo; per-sample allocation not given. Following the first vaccine or placebo injection, samples were taken on day 63. Sequencing was performed with immunoSEQ multiplex PCR; in TCRdb, only in-frame clones are kept and a portion is missing. The repertoire holds more than 300,000 clones, with just over 85% as singletons.

The chain has TRBV18 and TRBJ1-3; 8 bases are shared with TRBD1. This TCR was sampled from a person between 18 and 65 years old who received the Ad26.COV2.S COVID-19 vaccine or a placebo. Sequencing was performed on peripheral blood, taken in a trial of Ad26.COV2.S vaccine versus placebo. The CDR3, as DNA: TGTGCCAGCTCACCGAGGACAGGGAAGGTTGGAAACACCATATATTTT. Its protein is CASSPRTGKVGNTIYF.